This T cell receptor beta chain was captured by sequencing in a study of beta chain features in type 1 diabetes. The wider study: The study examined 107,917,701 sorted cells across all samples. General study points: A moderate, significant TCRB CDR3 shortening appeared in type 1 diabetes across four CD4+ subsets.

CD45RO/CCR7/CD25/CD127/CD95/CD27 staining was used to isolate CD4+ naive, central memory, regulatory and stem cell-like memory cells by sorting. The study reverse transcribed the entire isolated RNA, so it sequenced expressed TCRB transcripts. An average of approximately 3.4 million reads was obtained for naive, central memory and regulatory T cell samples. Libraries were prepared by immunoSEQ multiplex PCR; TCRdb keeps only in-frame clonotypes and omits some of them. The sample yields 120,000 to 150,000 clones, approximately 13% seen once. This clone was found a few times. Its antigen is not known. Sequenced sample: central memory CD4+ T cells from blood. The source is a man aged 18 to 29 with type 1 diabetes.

The CDR3 protein is CASSSTPPGSGNTIYF. The CDR3 DNA follows: TGTGCCAGCAGCTCCACCCCACCAGGCTCTGGAAACACCATATATTTT. The V call is TRBV5-4, the J call TRBJ1-3, with unresolved D. Germline V CDR1 and CDR2: SGHNT, YYREEE (reference sequence). CDR3 size: 16 residues. The V end lost 3 bases, the J end lost 0 bases, and 13 bases lay between the germline ends.